The T cell receptor (beta chain) under discussion was sequenced for a study of PD-1 blockade in classical Hodgkin lymphoma. Notes on this clone: No antigen is known for it.

Each patient experienced a relapse that followed autologous stem cell transplantation, and brentuximab vedotin exposure varied. Study outcomes and limitations: Reported findings placed baseline TCR diversity lower in newly diagnosed patients (compared with healthy donors). Repertoire differences have undefined causes, possibly disease activity or prior therapy. CD4+ TCR diversity rose significantly by C4D1, and CD8+ TCR diversity did not.

Here immunoSEQ multiplex PCR was the method, and the copy in TCRdb shows in-frame clones only, minus some. The sample lists more than 45,000 clones, 73% occurring once. The material was peripheral blood mononuclear cells (PBMCs), obtained at baseline. The sequence derives from a human donor with classical Hodgkin lymphoma.

The CDR3 region is CASSLSPSQALLREQYF. The CDR3 DNA reads TGTGCCAGCAGTTTATCGCCATCACAGGCGCTCCTAAGAGAGCAGTACTTC. The chain couples TRBV27 to TRBJ2-7, with D possibly TRBD1 on 5 matching bases. Trimming stripped 0 bases from V and 7 bases from J, with 22 bases between. The germline V gene encodes CDR1 MNHEY and CDR2 SMNVEV (reference sequence). The CDR3 has 17 amino acids.